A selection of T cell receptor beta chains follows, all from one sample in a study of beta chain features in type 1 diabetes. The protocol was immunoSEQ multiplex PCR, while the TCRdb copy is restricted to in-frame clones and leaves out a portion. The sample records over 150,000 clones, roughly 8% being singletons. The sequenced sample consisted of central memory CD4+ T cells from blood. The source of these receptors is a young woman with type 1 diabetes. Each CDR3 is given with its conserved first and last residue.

CASSTGDRVHEQYF | TRBJ2-7 | TRBV7-9
CASSLGRETEAFF | TRBJ1-1 | TRBV11-3
CASSPDSPPYEQYF | TRBJ2-7 | TRBV5-1
CASSRVPSGLYYEQYF | TRBJ2-7 | TRBV4-1
CASSSEGMGPREQFF | TRBJ2-1 | TRBV28
CASSSRPRGRRQETQYF | TRBJ2-5 | TRBV7-9
CAISLGADTQYF | TRBJ2-3 | TRBV10-3
CASSQDRGTEAFF | TRBJ1-1 | TRBV5-6
CASSLLRQGSTGGSEAFF | TRBJ1-1 | TRBV2
CASSKQAPSGGQFF | TRBJ2-1 | TRBV11-2
CASSLAQGLTDTQYF | TRBJ2-3 | TRBV7-9
CASSLNLAGSTGQYF | TRBJ2-7 | TRBV27
CASSEKQYQTAGELFF | TRBJ2-2 | TRBV7-6
CASSSRGTPYEQYF | TRBJ2-7 | TRBV11-2
CASSFELAGGPSNEQFF | TRBJ2-1 | TRBV5-1
CASSQVSGSGRLDTQYF | TRBJ2-3 | TRBV4-2
CASSQDWGPNEQFF | TRBJ2-1 | TRBV4-3
CASIVPGQDRMFF | TRBJ1-4 | TRBV28
CASSYDSQNTGELFF | TRBJ2-2 | TRBV4-3
CASSVTGVMGPQHF | TRBJ1-5 | TRBV7-9